Below, 7 T cell receptor beta chains from the same sample are listed, as sequenced in a study of OX40 agonist ivuxolimab in advanced cancers. Generated by immunoSEQ multiplex PCR, the TCRdb table keeps only in-frame clones and is missing some. The sample lists about 70,000 clones, roughly 85% occurring once. Material: CD4+ or CD8+ T cells sorted from blood, obtained in a trial of the OX40 agonist ivuxolimab. These receptor sequences come from an adult with an advanced solid tumor such as melanoma, head and neck, liver or kidney cancer.

The chain combines TRBV27 with TRBJ1-5; D perhaps matches TRBD1 (6 bases). Germline assignment: CDR1 MNHEY and CDR2 SMNVEV (reference sequence). The CDR3 covers 15 residues. Trimming stripped 6 bases from V and 0 bases from J, with 12 bases between. The CDR3 spells CASRQGIISNQPQHF. The DNA for the CDR3 is TGTGCCAGCAGGCAGGGGATTATTAGCAATCAGCCCCAGCATTTT.

The CDR3 DNA sequence: TGTGCCAGCAGCGCAGGGGGACTAGCGGGGACCCCCAATGAGCAGTTCTTC. Its translation: CASSAGGLAGTPNEQFF. The gene calls are TRBV9 and TRBJ2-1; 13 bases are a match to TRBD2. CDR3 size: 17 residues. Germline CDR1 is SGDLS and CDR2 is YYNGEE. Unmatched junction bases numbered 9, after V lost 3 bases and J lost 6 bases.

This clone was found once. V gene TRBV5-1 combines with J gene TRBJ2-3; 7 nucleotides line up with TRBD1. Germline CDR1 is SGHRS and CDR2 is YFSETQ. There are 19 residues in the CDR3. V dropped 3 bases and J dropped 0; count of bases not matched to a gene: 16. CDR3 coding DNA: TGCGCCAGCAGCTGGGGTACAGGGGCCACTGTCCTGAGCACAGATACGCAGTATTTT. It yields the protein CASSWGTGATVLSTDTQYF. The complete variable domain, with remaining parts taken from reference TRBV5-1 and TRBJ2-3, reads KAGVTQTPRYLIKTRGQQVTLSCSPISGHRSVSWYQQTPGQGLQFLFEYFSETQRNKGNFPGRFSGRQFSNSRSEMNVSTLELGDSALYLCASSWGTGATVLSTDTQYFGPGTRLTVL.

The V gene is TRBV6-6, the J gene TRBJ1-2; perhaps TRBD1 as D (5 bases). Trimming took off 0 bases at V and 6 bases at J, with 8 bases between the two ends. This CDR3 contains 13 residues. The germline gives CDR1 MNHNY, CDR2 SVGAGI (reference sequence). CDR3 loop: CASSYSIRDGYTF. The CDR3 nucleotides read TGTGCCAGCAGTTACTCAATCAGGGATGGCTACACCTTC.

J is TRBJ2-5 and V is TRBV5-4, with TRBD2 matching 8 bases. J gave up 4 bases and V 4 bases, and 6 bases lay outside the gene matches. Germline CDR1 SGHNT, CDR2 YYREEE (reference sequence). This CDR3 is 14 amino acids long. The CDR3 DNA sequence: TGTGCCAGCAGCGCGGGACTAGGAGGAGAGACCCAGTACTTC. Protein product: CASSAGLGGETQYF.

In its sample, this clone was seen a few times. The chain employs TRBV2 and TRBJ2-5, with 11 positions matching TRBD1. The trim removed 10 bases at V and 2 bases at J, leaving 21 bases unmatched. Germline V lookup: CDR1 SNHLY, CDR2 FYNNEI. This CDR3 has 19 amino acids. Here the CDR3 reads CATRIGVLGTGGRQETQYF. The CDR3 coding sequence is TGTGCCACTCGAATTGGAGTCTTAGGGACAGGGGGTCGGCAAGAGACCCAGTACTTC.

V gene TRBV7-2 combines with J gene TRBJ2-6; D ambiguous. CDR3 length: 15 amino acids. Germline CDR1 and CDR2: SGHTA and FQGNSA. Trimming stripped 1 base from V and 0 bases from J, with 4 bases between. In nucleotides, the CDR3 is TGTGCCAGCAGCTTAGACGGCTCTGGGGCCAACGTCCTGACTTTC. The encoded protein is CASSLDGSGANVLTF. The whole variable domain, remainder taken from reference TRBV7-2 and TRBJ2-6, is GAGVSQSPSNKVTEKGKDVELRCDPISGHTALYWYRQSLGQGLEFLIYFQGNSAPDKSGLPSDRFSAERTGGSVSTLTIQRTQQEDSAVYLCASSLDGSGANVLTFGAGSRLTVL.